Listed here are 32 T cell receptor beta chains from one sample, sequenced in a study of human T cells and chemical hapten exposure. The sample's time point: healthy volunteer bleed at 2 weeks. Unfractionated whole blood was the source from which total RNA was extracted. TCRdb reprocessed the RACE reads via MiXCR and lists one record per CDR3 protein. This sample has around 130,000 distinct CDR3 sequences; about 9.4% occur once, and the top ten carry 1.5% to 2%. The sequenced material came from whole blood. The receptor source for this set is a male donor in good health. Some clones in this sample may be carry-over from other donors' samples.

The sample holds many counts of this clonotype. The chain uses TRBV6-1 and TRBJ2-2; the D is unclear. Germline V gene data show CDR1 as MNHNS and CDR2 as SASEGT. Trimming left V 5 bases short and J 3 bases short, with 10 bases between. CDR3 length equals 14 residues. The CDR3 coding sequence is TGTGCCAGCAGTCTCTCAGCAGACACCGGGGAGCTGTTTTTT. Protein product: CASSLSADTGELFF.

This clonotype was detected only a few times. The chain uses TRBV29-1 and TRBJ2-5; the D gene is possibly TRBD1 (5 bases). In germline, CDR1 is SQVTM, CDR2 ANQGSEA. CDR3 size: 12 residues. V lost 3 bases and J 5 bases, leaving 10 bases between the germline ends. The CDR3 bases are TGCAGCGTTGAGCCAGGGTGGGAGACCCAGTACTTC. This sequence encodes CSVEPGWETQYF.

This clonotype was counted between two and nine times. The V call is TRBV11-2, the J call TRBJ2-1; D possibly corresponds to TRBD2 (6 bases). Trimming left V 4 bases short and J 9 bases short, with 13 bases between. Germline CDR1 and CDR2: SGHAT and FQNNGV. The CDR3 loop spans 13 amino acids. In DNA, the CDR3 is TGTGCCAGCAGCTCCCGGGACTTCATTGAGCAGTTCTTC. Translation: CASSSRDFIEQFF. Drawing the rest from reference TRBV11-2 and TRBJ2-1, the complete variable domain is EAGVAQSPRYKIIEKRQSVAFWCNPISGHATLYWYQQILGQGPKLLIQFQNNGVVDDSQLPKDRFSAERLKGVDSTLKIQPAKLEDSAVYLCASSSRDFIEQFFGPGTRLTVL.

This clonotype was seen a handful of times. This chain connects TRBV10-3 to TRBJ2-1; 7 bases are shared with TRBD2. CDR1 ENHRY and CDR2 SYGVKD come from the germline V gene. V lost 0 bases, J lost 10 bases, and 6 bases stayed unmatched. The CDR3 consists of 14 residues. The CDR3 loop is CAISESRRGVEQFF. In nucleotides, the CDR3 is TGTGCCATCAGTGAGTCGAGACGGGGGGTCGAGCAGTTCTTC.

The chain joins TRBV10-3 to TRBJ2-2; D possibly corresponds to TRBD2 (6 bases). The CDR3 has 14 amino acids. CDR1 is ENHRY and CDR2 is SYGVKD in the germline V gene. Trimming shortened V by 3 bases and J by 4 bases, and 9 bases separated the two germline ends. The CDR3 loop reads CAISEGGVTGELFF. The CDR3 nucleotides read TGTGCCATCAGTGAAGGCGGGGTCACCGGGGAGCTGTTTTTT.

This clonotype was seen at least ten times. The chain joins TRBV29-1 to TRBJ2-3, with D possibly TRBD2 on 6 matching bases. The CDR3 loop spans 13 amino acids. The germline V gene has CDR1 SQVTM and CDR2 ANQGSEA. V gave up 5 bases and J gave up 3 bases, with 12 bases separating them. CDR3 sequence: CSVRSGLTDTQYF. CDR3 coding DNA: TGCAGCGTTCGGAGCGGGTTAACAGATACGCAGTATTTT.

In its sample, this clonotype was seen many times. This chain joins TRBV6-5 and TRBJ2-1; 7 positions agree with TRBD1. V lost 2 bases, J lost 5 bases, and 3 bases stayed unmatched. There are 14 residues in the CDR3. Germline lookup yields CDR1 MNHEY and CDR2 SVGAGI. CDR3 coding DNA: TGTGCCAGCAGTTACAGACAGGGCCACAATGAGCAGTTCTTC. Its protein product is CASSYRQGHNEQFF.

This clonotype was detected only a few times. The chain links TRBV20-1 to TRBJ2-1; D gene uncertain. Trimming took off 5 bases at V and 4 bases at J, with 12 bases between the two ends. Germline CDR1 and CDR2: DFQATT and SNEGSKA (reference sequence). The length of the CDR3 is 13 residues. The CDR3 DNA sequence: TGCAGTGCTTACGGATTCTATTACAATGAGCAGTTCTTC. Protein: CSAYGFYYNEQFF.

As DNA, the CDR3 is TGTGCCAGCAGCCCTCAACAGGGCTACGAGCAGTACTTC. It specifies CASSPQQGYEQYF. The chain links TRBV9 to TRBJ2-7; maybe TRBD1 (6 bases). The CDR3 is made up of 13 amino acids. V was pared by 4 bases and J by 3 bases, with 11 bases between. CDR1 and CDR2 from the germline V gene are SGDLS and YYNGEE.

This clonotype was counted a few times. The chain links TRBV10-3 to TRBJ2-2, with D uncertain. Trimming removed 4 bases at V and 5 bases at J, with 5 bases between. Germline CDR1 ENHRY, CDR2 SYGVKD. The CDR3 is 12 residues long. The CDR3 reads CAISAGTGELFF. CDR3 sequence (DNA): TGTGCCATCAGTGCCGGGACCGGGGAGCTGTTTTTT.

J is TRBJ1-1 and V is TRBV19; possible D gene TRBD1, 6 bases. V was trimmed by 5 bases and J by 7 bases, leaving 11 bases between them. Germline V gene sequence: CDR1 LNHDA, CDR2 SQIVND (reference sequence). This CDR3 is 12 amino acids long. The CDR3 sequence is CASSRPTGEAFF. CDR3 sequence (DNA): TGTGCCAGTAGTCGACCGACAGGTGAAGCTTTCTTT.

This clonotype came up many times. CDR3 in DNA: TGTGCCAGCAGCTCAGGGACAGCGGGAAGGAATTCACCCCTCCACTTT. This sequence encodes CASSSGTAGRNSPLHF. This chain uses TRBV4-2 with TRBJ1-6; 7 bases map to TRBD1. CDR3 length: 16 residues. Trimming cost V 5 bases and J 7 bases; bases outside gene matches: 11. CDR1 and CDR2 (germline): LGHNA, YNFKEQ.

The chain couples TRBV11-3 to TRBJ2-3; the D gene is possibly TRBD2 (6 bases). Trimming removed 2 bases from V and 1 base from J, with 13 bases in between. This CDR3 comprises 16 residues. Germline loops: CDR1 SGHNT, CDR2 YENEEA. Here the CDR3 DNA reads TGTGCCAGCAGCTTAAACCACGGGGGACGCACAGATACGCAGTATTTT. This translates into CASSLNHGGRTDTQYF.

This clonotype was detected only a few times. The chain couples TRBV6-2 or TRBV6-3 to TRBJ1-5; the D is unclear. In germline, CDR1 is MNHEY, CDR2 SVGEGT. V was cut by 5 bases and J by 7 bases, with 6 bases left in between. This CDR3 comprises 11 residues. CDR3: CASSDGQPQHF. The CDR3 DNA reads TGTGCCAGCAGTGACGGACAGCCCCAGCATTTT.

The genes are TRBV10-3 and TRBJ2-3, with D possibly TRBD2 on 6 matching bases. V dropped 6 bases and J dropped 5 bases, with 15 bases sitting between them. The CDR3 length is 14 residues. Germline V gene data show CDR1 as ENHRY and CDR2 as SYGVKD. Here the CDR3 DNA reads TGTGCCATCAGCGGGGGAAGGGAGGTAGATACGCAGTATTTT. This gives the protein CAISGGREVDTQYF.

This clonotype came up a few times. The rearrangement uses TRBV20-1 and TRBJ2-2; D possibly corresponds to TRBD2 (5 bases). The CDR3 is made up of 16 amino acids. The germline V gene has CDR1 DFQATT and CDR2 SNEGSKA (reference sequence). V was clipped by 0 bases and J by 2 bases, with 13 bases between them. The CDR3: CSARDAGQANTGELFF. For the CDR3, the DNA is TGCAGTGCTAGAGATGCGGGCCAGGCTAACACCGGGGAGCTGTTTTTT.

This clonotype was observed a few times. This chain connects TRBV7-4 to TRBJ2-3; 13 bases are shared with TRBD2. The ends lost 3 bases at V and 2 bases at J; junction bases unmatched: 11. This CDR3 spans 19 amino acids. The V gene's germline CDR1 is SGHVT and CDR2 SQSDAQ. Written as DNA, the CDR3 is TGTGCCAGCAGCTTTCGACTAGCGGGGGGTATGAAATACACAGATACGCAGTATTTT. Translation gives CASSFRLAGGMKYTDTQYF.

This clonotype showed up many times. The V gene is TRBV7-6, the J gene TRBJ2-1; 11 nucleotides agree with TRBD2. The CDR3 totals 17 residues. The V and J ends lost 5 bases and 0 bases, in that order; junction bases with no gene match: 6. The germline V gene encodes CDR1 SGHVS and CDR2 FNYEAQ. The CDR3: CASSPRLAGNSYNEQFF. The CDR3 DNA follows: TGTGCCAGCAGCCCCCGACTAGCGGGGAACTCCTACAATGAGCAGTTCTTC. The full variable domain, its missing parts supplied by reference TRBV7-6 and TRBJ2-1, is GAGVSQSPRYKVTKRGQDVALRCDPISGHVSLYWYRQALGQGPEFLTYFNYEAQQDKSGLPNDRFSAERPEGSISTLTIQRTEQRDSAMYRCASSPRLAGNSYNEQFFGPGTRLTVL.

This chain connects TRBV29-1 to TRBJ1-5; 7 positions match TRBD1. Germline CDR1 SQVTM, CDR2 ANQGSEA. The CDR3 length is 13 residues. V was clipped by 7 bases and J by 5 bases; unmatched bases: 8. The CDR3: CSALTGNDQPQHF. As DNA, the CDR3 is TGCAGCGCCCTGACAGGGAACGATCAGCCCCAGCATTTT.

This clonotype came up a few times. The rearrangement links TRBV20-1 to TRBJ2-6; TRBD1 matches 10 bases. The CDR3 contains 19 residues. The V segment lost 3 bases and the J segment 0 bases; nucleotides outside the gene matches: 11. CDR1 DFQATT and CDR2 SNEGSKA come from the germline V gene (reference sequence). The CDR3 here is CSARLPRRDRGSGANVLTF. The CDR3 DNA sequence: TGCAGTGCTAGGCTACCCCGCCGGGACAGGGGCTCTGGGGCCAACGTCCTGACTTTC.

The chain carries TRBV19 and TRBJ2-1, with unresolved D. The CDR3 is made up of 13 amino acids. Germline V lookup: CDR1 LNHDA, CDR2 SQIVND (reference sequence). The V end lost 3 bases, the J end lost 2 bases, and 5 bases lay between the germline ends. The CDR3 DNA sequence: TGTGCCAGTAGTATCGTTCCCTACAATGAGCAGTTCTTC. Protein sequence: CASSIVPYNEQFF.

The chain employs TRBV20-1 and TRBJ2-7, with D possibly being TRBD2 (7 bases). V lost 5 bases and J lost 4, with 15 bases in between. The germline gives CDR1 DFQATT, CDR2 SNEGSKA (reference sequence). There are 13 residues in the CDR3. CDR3 sequence reads: CSAPRGGGYEQYF. In DNA, the CDR3 is TGCAGTGCTCCTAGGGGGGGAGGTTACGAGCAGTACTTC.

V gene TRBV6-2 or TRBV6-3 combines with J gene TRBJ1-2, with 7 nucleotides matching TRBD1. This CDR3 spans 15 amino acids. Germline CDR1 reads MNHEY; CDR2 reads SVGEGT. Germline trimming cut 2 bases from V and 5 bases from J; bases unmatched to any gene: 8. In DNA, the CDR3 is TGTGCCAGCAGTTACCCGACAGGGCGGTTATATGGCTACACCTTC. Translated, it gives CASSYPTGRLYGYTF.

The chain couples TRBV6-6 to TRBJ1-1; TRBD1 agrees at 9 bases. There are 16 residues in the CDR3. Germline V gives CDR1 MNHNY, CDR2 SVGAGI (reference sequence). V dropped 6 bases and J dropped 1; count of bases not matched to a gene: 9. The CDR3 nucleotides read TGTGCCAGCAGCTCCGGGACAGGGAATGGGAACACTGAAGCTTTCTTT. Encoded protein: CASSSGTGNGNTEAFF.

This clonotype was recorded only once. The J gene is TRBJ2-7, the V gene TRBV18; no firm D call. CDR3 length equals 12 residues. Germline assignment: CDR1 KGHSH and CDR2 LQKENI. Trimming pared 2 bases from V and 1 base from J, leaving 3 bases between. The CDR3 DNA follows: TGTGCCAGCTCACCAGCATCCTACGAGCAGTACTTC. Its protein product is CASSPASYEQYF. The full variable domain, completed using reference TRBV18 and TRBJ2-7, is NAGVMQNPRHLVRRRGQEARLRCSPMKGHSHVYWYRQLPEEGLKFMVYLQKENIIDESGMPKERFSAEFPKEGPSILRIQQVVRGDSAAYFCASSPASYEQYFGPGTRLTVT.

This clonotype was seen only a few times. This chain joins TRBV28 and TRBJ2-3; 11 bases align to TRBD2. CDR3 length: 18 residues. Germline CDR1 MDHEN, CDR2 SYDVKM. V was clipped by 3 bases and J by 0 bases; unmatched bases: 8. In nucleotides, the CDR3 is TGTGCCAGCAGTTTTCCCCTCCGACTAGCGGGGAGCACAGATACGCAGTATTTT. Its protein product is CASSFPLRLAGSTDTQYF.

This clonotype was recorded a few times. V and J are TRBV7-9 and TRBJ2-7, with TRBD2 identical over 7 bases. This CDR3 is 12 amino acids long. Germline V CDR1 and CDR2: SEHNR, FQNEAQ (reference sequence). J lost 3 bases, V lost 5 bases, and 1 base had no gene match. The DNA of the CDR3 is TGTGCCAGCAGCACGGGGGGCTACGAGCAGTACTTC. Translated: CASSTGGYEQYF.

J is TRBJ2-7 and V is TRBV2; perhaps TRBD1 as D (5 bases). Germline values: CDR1 SNHLY, CDR2 FYNNEI. V was shortened by 2 bases and J by 4 bases, with 12 bases between the two germline ends. The CDR3 runs to 14 residues. The CDR3: CASSEPRVIYEQYF. The CDR3 bases are TGTGCCAGCAGTGAACCCAGGGTAATTTACGAGCAGTACTTC.

At least ten counts were recorded for this clonotype. This chain uses TRBV7-3 with TRBJ1-1, with D tentatively TRBD1 (5 bases). The CDR3 totals 14 residues. Germline V gives CDR1 SGHTA, CDR2 FQGTGA. V was cut by 2 bases and J by 4 bases, with 11 bases left in between. CDR3 coding DNA: TGTGCCAGCAGCTTAGAGGGACGGGGCACTGAAGCTTTCTTT. Its protein product is CASSLEGRGTEAFF.

This sequence joins TRBV3-1 and TRBJ1-2; D call uncertain. Germline assignment: CDR1 LGHDT and CDR2 YNNKEL (reference sequence). Between the trimmed V and J ends, which lost 4 bases and 4 bases, there was a span of 19 bases. CDR3 length equals 16 residues. The CDR3 nucleotides are TGTGCCAGCAGCCTCCGGGCCAGCCCCCCCCGCTATGGCTACACCTTC. It yields the protein CASSLRASPPRYGYTF.

The chain combines TRBV12-3 or TRBV12-4 with TRBJ2-3; TRBD2 matches 7 bases. CDR3 length: 16 residues. V was pared by 6 bases and J by 1 base, with 10 bases of the junction left unmatched. CDR3 bases: TGTGCCAGCAGCCGACCGCTAGCGGTGGGCACAGATACGCAGTATTTT. Translating gives CASSRPLAVGTDTQYF.

Notes on this clonotype: A much more abundant neighbour one base away suggests this may be a read error. This rearrangement joins TRBV2 to TRBJ2-7; 15 positions match TRBD2. The germline gives CDR1 SNHLY, CDR2 FYNNEI. V lost 6 bases, J lost 7 bases, and 13 bases stayed unmatched. This CDR3 spans 17 amino acids. The CDR3 reads CASRLGLAGGPAGEQYF. The CDR3 bases are TGTGCCAGCAGGCTGGGACTAGCGGGAGGCCCAGCAGGGGAGCAGTACTTC.